The 30 T cell receptor beta chains listed next were all sequenced from one sample in a study of blood T cells in healthy people across ages. The authors ran a second PCR of about 7 to 12 cycles using a sample-barcoded 5' primer and a J-beta primer mix. MiXCR was run by TCRdb on the 5' RACE reads, yielding one entry per CDR3 protein. The sample shows approximately 780,000 distinct CDR3 sequences, roughly 24% of them seen only once. The data were also submitted as part of a second study, on T cells of mothers and their children.

Sequencing used blood. All receptors derive from a boy aged 5 to 17 in good health.

This chain uses TRBV5-5 with TRBJ2-3; 7 nucleotides align to TRBD2. CDR1 and CDR2 (germline): SGHKS, YYEKEE (reference sequence). This CDR3 has 16 amino acids. Trimming cost V 4 bases and J 0 bases; bases outside gene matches: 8. CDR3 region: CASSILGLPSTDTQYF. The CDR3 DNA follows: TGTGCCAGCAGCATCCTGGGACTACCGAGCACAGATACGCAGTATTTT.

V gene TRBV28 combines with J gene TRBJ1-1; D is unresolved. V was cut by 10 bases and J by 0 bases, with 9 bases left in between. Germline assignment: CDR1 MDHEN and CDR2 SYDVKM. This CDR3 is built from 12 residues. CDR3 protein: CANVRMNTEAFF. The CDR3 region has the DNA TGTGCCAACGTTAGAATGAACACTGAAGCTTTCTTT. Variable domain in full (rest from reference TRBV28 and TRBJ1-1): DVKVTQSSRYLVKRTGEKVFLECVQDMDHENMFWYRQDPGLGLRLIYFSYDVKMKEKGDIPEGYSVSREKKERFSLILESASTNQTSMYLCANVRMNTEAFFGQGTRLTVV.

The V and J genes are TRBV28 and TRBJ2-7; D is tentatively TRBD1 or TRBD2 (6 bases each). This CDR3 contains 11 residues. Germline V gene lookup returns CDR1 MDHEN and CDR2 SYDVKM. V lost 8 bases and J 3 bases, leaving 8 bases between the germline ends. Here the CDR3 DNA reads TGTGCCAGCGGGGGGCTCTACGAGCAGTACTTC. It translates to CASGGLYEQYF.

This chain joins TRBV19 and TRBJ2-1, with a weak D call TRBD1 (6 bases). Germline V gene sequence: CDR1 LNHDA, CDR2 SQIVND (reference sequence). The CDR3 has 15 amino acids. Trimming removed 8 bases at V and 4 bases at J, with 18 bases between. CDR3 nucleotide sequence: TGTGCCAGTTCCCGTTTCCGGACAGATTACAATGAGCAGTTCTTC. Amino acid sequence: CASSRFRTDYNEQFF.

The J gene is TRBJ2-7, the V gene TRBV10-3; 8 positions match TRBD1. CDR3 length: 14 amino acids. With 6 bases clipped from V and 4 bases from J, the junction kept 8 bases outside the gene matches. CDR1 is ENHRY and CDR2 is SYGVKD in the germline V gene. The CDR3 bases are TGTGCCATCAGAGACATGGACAGGGCTTACGAGCAGTACTTC. Translating gives CAIRDMDRAYEQYF.

The chain combines TRBV6-1 with TRBJ1-1; D unclear. The CDR3 covers 14 residues. Germline CDR1 and CDR2: MNHNS and SASEGT. V lost 8 bases and J 1 base, leaving 14 bases between the germline ends. The CDR3 region is CASGQAPQNTEAFF. CDR3 DNA: TGTGCCAGCGGGCAGGCCCCTCAGAACACTGAAGCTTTCTTT.

The J gene is TRBJ2-1, the V gene TRBV29-1; TRBD2 matches at 10 bases. V trimming: 7 bases; J trimming: 3 bases; junction bases outside the gene matches: 12. Germline-derived CDR1 and CDR2 are SQVTM and ANQGSEA. CDR3 length equals 16 residues. In DNA, the CDR3 is TGCAGCGGCCCTAGCGGGGGCCAATCGAACTACAATGAGCAGTTCTTC. This encodes CSGPSGGQSNYNEQFF.

This clonotype was seen a handful of times. V and J are TRBV29-1 and TRBJ2-5, with D tentatively TRBD2 (5 bases). The V end lost 4 bases, the J end lost 1 base, and 13 bases lay between the germline ends. CDR3 length: 14 amino acids. Germline CDR1 SQVTM, CDR2 ANQGSEA. The CDR3 is CSVAPRLAQETQYF. The CDR3 DNA reads as TGCAGCGTTGCCCCTCGCCTAGCCCAAGAGACCCAGTACTTC.

This clonotype was counted between two and nine times. The CDR3 sequence: CASSSGRARGEKLFF. In DNA form, the CDR3 reads TGCGCCAGCAGCTCCGGAAGGGCCCGCGGTGAAAAACTGTTTTTT. The chain links TRBV5-1 to TRBJ1-4; D is unclear. This CDR3 spans 15 amino acids. The germline gives CDR1 SGHRS, CDR2 YFSETQ. V dropped 3 bases and J dropped 7 bases, with 16 bases sitting between them.

This clonotype was counted a few times. This chain joins TRBV6-1 and TRBJ2-1; 13 positions agree with TRBD2. J was trimmed by 7 bases and V by 2 bases; bases with no gene match: 2. The CDR3 runs 15 residues. Germline V gene lookup returns CDR1 MNHNS and CDR2 SASEGT. For the CDR3, the DNA is TGTGCCAGCAGTGAAAGGACTAGCGGGAGTAATGAGCAGTTCTTC. It codes for CASSERTSGSNEQFF.

The V call is TRBV11-2, the J call TRBJ1-3; 10 nucleotides line up with TRBD1. Trimming removed 4 bases from V and 0 bases from J; junction bases left unmatched: 12. The CDR3 consists of 19 residues. Per the germline V gene, CDR1 is SGHAT and CDR2 is FQNNGV. This CDR3 is CASSYSGTGAIFSGNTIYF. The CDR3 bases are TGTGCCAGCAGCTACTCCGGGACAGGGGCCATCTTCTCTGGAAACACCATATATTTT.

The chain links TRBV20-1 to TRBJ2-5, with 10 nucleotides matching TRBD1. From germline, CDR1 is DFQATT and CDR2 SNEGSKA (reference sequence). Losses at the gene ends were 8 bases for V and 2 bases for J; bases not matched to a gene: 5. The CDR3 contains 13 residues. The CDR3 nucleotides are TGCAGTCCCCGGACAGGGGGTCAAGAGACCCAGTACTTC. Residues: CSPRTGGQETQYF.

This clonotype was picked up one time. The chain couples TRBV12-3 or TRBV12-4 to TRBJ1-3; no definite D call. Trimming pared 6 bases from V and 3 bases from J, leaving 15 bases between. This CDR3 contains 15 residues. CDR3 coding DNA: TGTGCCAGCAGCCCCGGGCCAGACCATGGAAACACCATATATTTT. Protein product: CASSPGPDHGNTIYF.

J is TRBJ2-7 and V is TRBV2, with 8 bases aligning to TRBD1. Looked up from germline, CDR1 is SNHLY and CDR2 is FYNNEI. V shed 4 bases, J shed 3 bases, and the junction held 5 bases outside the gene matches. There are 14 residues in the CDR3. CDR3 residues: CASSANDRGYEQYF. The CDR3 bases are TGTGCCAGCAGTGCTAACGACAGGGGCTACGAGCAGTACTTC.

This chain uses TRBV20-1 with TRBJ2-5, with D possibly matching TRBD1 (6 bases). V was cut by 3 bases and J by 5 bases, with 10 bases left in between. The CDR3 sequence is 12 residues long. Germline-derived CDR1 and CDR2 are DFQATT and SNEGSKA (reference sequence). In nucleotides, the CDR3 is TGCAGTGCTAGTGAAAGGGGGGAGACCCAGTACTTC. Its translation is CSASERGETQYF.

This clonotype showed up just a few times. CDR3 in amino acids: CSVEGGTGGEAFF. In DNA, the CDR3 is TGCAGCGTTGAAGGTGGGACAGGGGGGGAAGCTTTCTTT. The chain combines TRBV29-1 with TRBJ1-1, with TRBD1 matching 11 bases. From germline, CDR1 is SQVTM and CDR2 ANQGSEA. V was pared by 1 base and J by 8 bases, with 3 bases of the junction left unmatched. The CDR3 runs 13 residues.

This chain connects TRBV12-3 or TRBV12-4 to TRBJ2-1; D might be TRBD2 (6 bases). The CDR3 is made up of 16 amino acids. V lost 4 bases, J lost 4 bases, and 17 bases lay in between. This CDR3 is CASSSGGGARYNEQFF. In DNA, the CDR3 is TGTGCCAGCAGTTCAGGTGGAGGGGCCCGTTACAATGAGCAGTTCTTC.

This clonotype was recorded a few times. The chain joins TRBV7-7 to TRBJ2-5, with 7 bases matching TRBD1. The last part of the DNA fits TRBJ2-1 better; the J call may be wrong. From germline, CDR1 is SSHAT and CDR2 FNYEAQ (reference sequence). The CDR3 has 15 residues. The CDR3, as DNA: TGTGCCAGCAGCCAGGGGGACCCCCGTTCCGGGGAGCAGTTCTTC. It codes for CASSQGDPRSGEQFF.

This clonotype has just a few counts. The chain employs TRBV7-6 and TRBJ2-3; 13 bases map to TRBD2. CDR3 length: 17 amino acids. CDR1 SGHVS and CDR2 FNYEAQ come from the germline V gene. Unmatched junction bases numbered 9, after V lost 4 bases and J lost 5 bases. CDR3 residues: CASSYRRGLAGVDTQYF. CDR3 nucleotide sequence: TGTGCCAGCAGCTACCGCCGAGGACTAGCGGGGGTAGATACGCAGTATTTT.

This clonotype was seen more than once but under ten times. The J gene is TRBJ1-5, the V gene TRBV28, with a weak D call TRBD1 (6 bases). Deletions cut 5 bases from V and 5 bases from J, with 19 bases between. The germline gives CDR1 MDHEN, CDR2 SYDVKM. The CDR3 has 16 amino acids. CDR3 sequence (DNA): TGTGCCAGCAGTCCTCCGGACAGAAAGAGGCATCAGCCCCAGCATTTT. Amino acid sequence: CASSPPDRKRHQPQHF.

This clonotype has more than one count but fewer than ten. The J gene is TRBJ2-1, the V gene TRBV11-2, with D possibly TRBD2 on 5 matching bases. From germline, CDR1 is SGHAT and CDR2 FQNNGV. V was clipped by 0 bases and J by 3 bases, with 9 bases between them. The length of the CDR3 is 15 residues. CDR3 DNA sequence: TGTGCCAGCAGCTTAGAACACGGGAACTACAATGAGCAGTTCTTC. Translating it yields CASSLEHGNYNEQFF.

The rearrangement joins TRBV6-5 to TRBJ1-3, with no clear D. In germline, CDR1 is MNHEY, CDR2 SVGAGI. V was trimmed by 8 bases and J by 4 bases, leaving 12 bases between them. The CDR3 is made up of 13 amino acids. CDR3 DNA sequence: TGTGCCAGCGAGGCCGTCCCAGGAAACACCATATATTTT. Protein product: CASEAVPGNTIYF.

This clonotype was recorded a few times. V gene TRBV12-3 or TRBV12-4 combines with J gene TRBJ2-3, with D perhaps matching TRBD2 (7 bases). Deletions cut 3 bases from V and 2 bases from J, with 15 bases between. This CDR3 comprises 16 residues. The CDR3 protein is CASSLGLGGPTDTQYF. As DNA, the CDR3 is TGTGCCAGCAGTTTGGGACTGGGGGGGCCCACAGATACGCAGTATTTT.

The chain joins TRBV4-2 to TRBJ1-1; D not certain. Germline CDR1 is LGHNA and CDR2 is YNFKEQ. The CDR3 is 12 residues long. Trimming left V 1 base short and J 5 bases short, with 5 bases between. The CDR3 spells CASSQGETEAFF. Written as DNA, the CDR3 is TGTGCCAGCAGCCAAGGGGAAACTGAAGCTTTCTTT.

J is TRBJ2-5 and V is TRBV5-1; TRBD1 is a possible D gene (6 bases). V was cut by 0 bases and J by 7 bases, with 16 bases left in between. There are 15 residues in the CDR3. Germline CDR1 reads SGHRS; CDR2 reads YFSETQ. CDR3 protein: CASSLDRERYATQYF. CDR3 in DNA: TGCGCCAGCAGCTTGGACAGGGAAAGATACGCGACCCAGTACTTC.

The J gene is TRBJ2-3, the V gene TRBV20-1, with 8 bases fitting TRBD2. The CDR3 loop spans 15 amino acids. The junction had 9 bases not matched to a gene; V was cut back by 6 bases and J by 1 base. Per germline, CDR1 DFQATT and CDR2 SNEGSKA (reference sequence). The chain's CDR3 is CSAKSGGPGTDTQYF. CDR3 sequence (DNA): TGCAGTGCCAAATCGGGGGGGCCGGGCACAGATACGCAGTATTTT.

The rearrangement links TRBV5-1 to TRBJ1-4, with D perhaps matching TRBD1 (5 bases). V lost 4 bases and J 8 bases, leaving 15 bases between the germline ends. Germline V gives CDR1 SGHRS, CDR2 YFSETQ. The CDR3 extends over 14 amino acids. The CDR3 protein is CASSQGVQGEKLFF. CDR3 DNA: TGCGCCAGCAGCCAAGGCGTCCAGGGCGAAAAACTGTTTTTT.

CDR3: CSVDAKEQFF. As DNA, the CDR3 is TGCAGCGTTGACGCGAAAGAGCAGTTCTTC. This chain links TRBV29-1 with TRBJ2-1, with D hard to call. The V gene lost 3 bases and the J gene lost 10 bases, with 7 bases spanning the gap. Germline V gene lookup returns CDR1 SQVTM and CDR2 ANQGSEA. The CDR3 loop spans 10 amino acids.

The chain has TRBV6-5 and TRBJ2-5; 8 bases agree with TRBD2. The J call may be incorrect, as the DNA end agrees better with TRBJ2-1. Per the germline V gene, CDR1 is MNHEY and CDR2 is SVGAGI. The CDR3 contains 17 residues. The CDR3 bases are TGTGCCAGCAGTTACTCGAAGGGTAGCTGGCGGGGGGATGAGCAGTTCTTC. Its translation: CASSYSKGSWRGDEQFF.

The chain employs TRBV6-5 and TRBJ2-1, with D perhaps TRBD1 or TRBD2 (6 bases each). The CDR3 is 14 amino acids. Germline V gives CDR1 MNHEY, CDR2 SVGAGI. Trimming left V 2 bases short and J 6 bases short, with 11 bases between. The CDR3 protein is CASSYGGQTNEQFF. CDR3 DNA sequence: TGTGCCAGCAGTTACGGGGGGCAGACCAATGAGCAGTTCTTC.